This T cell receptor beta chain was recovered during a study of T-cell memory formation after mild COVID-19. TCRdb processed the 5' RACE reads anew with MiXCR; each CDR3 protein has one entry. The profile shows fewer than 700,000 distinct CDR3 sequences, under 20% of them singletons. This clonotype was found a few times. The V end lost 2 bases, the J end lost 4 bases, and 14 bases lay between the germline ends. Germline V gene sequence: CDR1 SGHVS, CDR2 FNYEAQ. CDR3 length: 15 amino acids. V is TRBV7-6 and J is TRBJ2-5, with D perhaps assigned TRBD1 or TRBD2 (6 bases each). This clonotype was obtained from an adult woman who had mild COVID-19 (a few samples of this study predate the infection). Cell type and time point are not known. Sequencing was performed on PBMCs or a T cell subset sorted from them (not recorded which). CDR3 sequence: CASSLTGALAETQYF. The CDR3 DNA reads as TGTGCCAGCAGCTTAACGGGGGCACTAGCAGAGACCCAGTACTTC.